This T cell receptor (beta chain) stems from a study of cytomegalovirus exposure and HLA in healthy donors. Findings of the study overall: Productive rates of about 90% or about 30% were seen for most TCR beta V segments in an earlier analysis. Cytomegalovirus-associated TCR beta chains were listed, numbering over 150. TCR beta V- and J-gene trimming was later associated with a missense DCLRE1C variant.

The CDR3 runs 16 residues. In the case of this clone: Antigen specificity is unknown.

Use of 60 Vbeta and 13 Jbeta primers characterized the PCR. The protocol was immunoSEQ multiplex PCR, while the TCRdb copy is restricted to in-frame clones and leaves out a portion. The sample consists of about 190,000 clones, roughly 80% of them appearing once. The donors comprised healthy bone marrow donors. The source of this sequence is a woman younger than 30 in good health and CMV-seronegative. V is TRBV21-1 and J is TRBJ2-7; the table's D call, TRBD1, was not checked against the DNA. TRBV21-1 is flagged as a pseudogene. Sequencing was performed on PBMCs. CDR3 in amino acids: CASSKVNGTGAYEQYF. The CDR3 DNA reads as TGTGCCAGCAGCAAAGTTAATGGGACAGGTGCCTACGAGCAGTACTTC.